These 12 T cell receptor beta chains share one sample of origin, sequenced in a study of CD8+ T cells in alopecia areata. Sequencing relied on a cDNA template that was reverse transcribed from extracted RNA. Assay: immunoSEQ multiplex PCR; the TCRdb copy retains only in-frame clones and omits some. The data contain over 150,000 clones, 63% of them singletons. This material consisted of CD4+ T cells sorted from blood, taken at week 0. These receptors were obtained from a human donor with alopecia areata.

A few counts support this clone. The genes are TRBV6-5 and TRBJ1-5; weak D call: TRBD1 (6 bases). Per germline, CDR1 MNHEY and CDR2 SVGAGI. The CDR3 totals 14 residues. Trimming took 4 bases from V and 7 from J, leaving 14 bases between them. The CDR3 reads CASSSRQADQPQHF. Written as DNA, the CDR3 is TGTGCCAGCAGTTCCCGACAGGCGGACCAGCCCCAGCATTTT.

In its sample, this clone was seen a few times. The gene calls are TRBV29-1 and TRBJ2-5, with D possibly being TRBD2 (5 bases). This CDR3 contains 13 residues. V lost 7 bases, J lost 0 bases, and 12 bases lay in between. Germline V gene lookup returns CDR1 SQVTM and CDR2 ANQGSEA. The CDR3 spells CSGRNLYQETQYF. The CDR3, as DNA: TGCAGCGGGAGGAACCTGTACCAAGAGACCCAGTACTTC.

The chain carries TRBV7-6 and TRBJ2-7, with a tentative D call TRBD2 (7 bases). The CDR3 consists of 15 residues. Germline-derived CDR1 and CDR2 are SGHVS and FNYEAQ. V was pared by 6 bases and J by 6 bases, with 21 bases between. The CDR3 reads CASSRQGLADAEQYF. The CDR3 bases are TGTGCCAGCAGTCGTCAGGGGCTAGCGGATGCCGAGCAGTACTTC.

This clone turned up a few times. CDR3 protein: CSARMNTEAFF. The CDR3 nucleotides read TGCAGCGCTCGGATGAACACTGAAGCTTTCTTT. The chain combines TRBV29-1 with TRBJ1-1; D uncertain. The CDR3 contains 11 residues. From germline, CDR1 is SQVTM and CDR2 ANQGSEA. V was clipped by 7 bases and J by 0 bases, with 6 bases between them.

This clone has just a few counts. The chain couples TRBV2 to TRBJ1-6; TRBD1 matches at 7 bases. The CDR3 has 15 residues. Trimming took 8 bases from V and 0 from J; bases not matched to a gene: 4. CDR1 and CDR2 (germline): SNHLY, FYNNEI. The CDR3 region is CASVTGSSYNSPLHF. The CDR3, as DNA: TGTGCCAGCGTGACAGGGAGCTCCTATAATTCACCCCTCCACTTT.

The rearrangement joins TRBV9 to TRBJ1-1; the D gene is possibly TRBD1 (5 bases). V lost 3 bases to trimming and J lost 7 bases, with 10 bases between them. This CDR3 comprises 12 residues. Germline CDR1 reads SGDLS; CDR2 reads YYNGEE. For the CDR3, the DNA is TGTGCCAGCAGCGCCCCCGGGGGTGAAGCTTTCTTT. Its translation is CASSAPGGEAFF.

This chain links TRBV29-1 with TRBJ2-3; 7 bases fit TRBD1. The germline CDR1 and CDR2 sequences are SQVTM and ANQGSEA. Trimming cost V 4 bases and J 3 bases; bases outside gene matches: 7. The CDR3 is 14 amino acids. CDR3 amino acids: CSVGGPTGTDTQYF. The CDR3 bases are TGCAGCGTTGGGGGGCCGACAGGGACAGATACGCAGTATTTT.

This clone has just a few counts. The DNA of the CDR3 is TGTGCCTGGACTTCGGGACAGGGGTTTGAAAAACTGTTTTTT. Protein product: CAWTSGQGFEKLFF. The chain employs TRBV30 and TRBJ1-4; 10 positions agree with TRBD1. The germline V gene has CDR1 GTSNPN and CDR2 SVGIG (reference sequence). The CDR3 is 14 residues long. The V gene end was trimmed by 4 bases and the J gene end by 7 bases; junction bases not matched to a gene: 6.

This clone was counted between two and nine times. The chain recombines TRBV30 with TRBJ1-1, with D possibly matching TRBD1 (5 bases). CDR1 and CDR2 from the germline V gene are GTSNPN and SVGIG (reference sequence). The V gene lost 6 bases and the J gene lost 4 bases, with 9 bases spanning the gap. The CDR3 covers 11 residues. CDR3 sequence (DNA): TGTGCCTGCGATGGGGGCACTGAAGCTTTCTTT. Translation: CACDGGTEAFF.

This chain joins TRBV29-1 and TRBJ2-3; 8 nucleotides agree with TRBD2. Per germline, CDR1 SQVTM and CDR2 ANQGSEA. The CDR3 length is 12 residues. The V segment lost 3 bases and the J segment 6 bases; nucleotides outside the gene matches: 2. This CDR3 is CSVDGGADTQYF. CDR3 DNA sequence: TGCAGCGTTGACGGGGGGGCGGATACGCAGTATTTT.

V gene TRBV7-6 combines with J gene TRBJ1-3; no clear D gene. Per germline, CDR1 SGHVS and CDR2 FNYEAQ. CDR3 length: 16 residues. The V and J ends lost 5 bases and 0 bases respectively, with 14 bases between them. CDR3 in amino acids: CASSLPGLGSGNTIYF. CDR3 nucleotides: TGTGCCAGCAGCCTCCCAGGTCTCGGCTCTGGAAACACCATATATTTT.

The rearrangement uses TRBV12-5 and TRBJ1-5, with 8 bases aligning to TRBD1. Germline V CDR1 and CDR2: LGHNT, FRNRAP. The V and J ends lost 4 bases and 4 bases, in that order; junction bases with no gene match: 3. The CDR3 has 14 residues. The CDR3 loop is CASGSGQVNQPQHF. Written as DNA, the CDR3 is TGTGCTAGTGGTTCGGGACAGGTAAATCAGCCCCAGCATTTT.